These 3 T cell receptor beta chains originate from one sample sequenced in a study of blood T cells in healthy people across ages. Together with a sample-barcoded 5' primer, a J-beta primer mix was included in a second PCR lasting about 7 to 11 cycles. Each CDR3 protein is one row after TCRdb ran MiXCR on the 5' RACE reads. The sample yields hundreds of thousands of distinct CDR3 sequences, about 48% seen once. Sequenced: blood. The source of these receptors is a man aged 25-40 years in good health.

This chain uses TRBV4-2 with TRBJ2-2; D remains ambiguous. Germline values: CDR1 LGHNA, CDR2 YNFKEQ. This CDR3 contains 13 residues. Trimming left V 0 bases short and J 7 bases short, with 6 bases between. Written as DNA, the CDR3 is TGTGCCAGCAGCCAAGATCCCATCGGGGAGCTGTTTTTT. It yields the protein CASSQDPIGELFF.

This clonotype was detected only a few times. The chain has TRBV20-1 and TRBJ1-1, with D unresolved. Germline CDR1 reads DFQATT; CDR2 reads SNEGSKA (reference sequence). V lost 0 bases and J lost 5, with 10 bases in between. This CDR3 comprises 13 residues. The CDR3 sequence is CSARESGRTEAFF. DNA of the CDR3: TGCAGTGCTAGAGAGTCCGGGAGGACTGAAGCTTTCTTT.

The chain recombines TRBV28 with TRBJ2-1, with TRBD1 matching over 9 bases. Per the germline V gene, CDR1 is MDHEN and CDR2 is SYDVKM. The CDR3 runs 15 residues. J lost 12 bases, V lost 7 bases, and 16 bases had no gene match. The CDR3 coding sequence is TGTGCCAGCACCGACGGATCCAGGGACAGGGTAGTGCAGTTCTTC. Residues: CASTDGSRDRVVQFF.